One sample yielded the 24 T cell receptor beta chains listed below, sequenced in a study of shared clonotypes between healthy human individuals. Produced via immunoSEQ multiplex PCR; TCRdb's table is partial and in-frame only. The data hold more than 1,200,000 clones, with roughly 98.5% observed a single time. The sample consisted of naive CD4+ T cells sorted from blood. The subset denotes: CD45RA+ positively selected. These receptors all come from a man aged 30 to 45 in good health.

The chain has TRBV4-1 and TRBJ2-7; D gene uncertain. The CDR3 runs 17 residues. Germline CDR1 and CDR2: MGHRA and YSYEKL. The germline V and J ends were trimmed by 1 base and 3 bases, with 19 bases remaining between them. The CDR3 nucleotides are TGCGCCAGCAGCCAAGTCCAAGCGAGAGCTCTAGTCTACGAGCAGTACTTC. Protein: CASSQVQARALVYEQYF.

J is TRBJ1-3 and V is TRBV10-3, with D perhaps TRBD1 (5 bases). The CDR3 sequence is 13 residues long. Trimming left V 5 bases short and J 3 bases short, with 8 bases between. Germline-derived CDR1 and CDR2 are ENHRY and SYGVKD. CDR3 DNA: TGTGCCATCAGTTTGGACATTGGAAACACCATATATTTT. It translates to CAISLDIGNTIYF.

On this clone itself: Other nucleotide sequences from this sample produce the same CDR3. The chain uses TRBV7-9 and TRBJ1-2; D remains ambiguous. This CDR3 has 14 residues. V lost 1 base, J lost 4 bases, and 10 bases lay in between. The germline gives CDR1 SEHNR, CDR2 FQNEAQ (reference sequence). The CDR3 DNA sequence: TGTGCCAGCAGCTTAGTGGGCGGCCTCTATGGCTACACCTTC. Protein sequence: CASSLVGGLYGYTF.

J is TRBJ2-3 and V is TRBV18; 10 bases match TRBD2. V lost 2 bases to trimming and J lost 1 base; unmatched junction nucleotides: 12. This CDR3 comprises 19 residues. Germline V CDR1 and CDR2: KGHSH, LQKENI. CDR3 sequence reads: CASSPVALAGVRGTDTQYF. The CDR3 nucleotides read TGTGCCAGCTCACCAGTAGCCCTAGCGGGAGTCCGGGGCACAGATACGCAGTATTTT.

This chain uses TRBV7-9 with TRBJ2-1, with D possibly matching TRBD1 (6 bases). Germline lookup yields CDR1 SEHNR and CDR2 FQNEAQ (reference sequence). The CDR3 loop spans 14 amino acids. Trimming cost V 1 base and J 8 bases, with 12 bases left between them. The CDR3 is CASSLGQVGDEQFF. The CDR3 DNA reads as TGTGCCAGCAGCTTAGGACAGGTGGGCGATGAGCAGTTCTTC.

CDR3 DNA sequence: TGTGCCAGCAGCCCCCGAGCCGGGGACTACGAGCAGTACTTC. Residues: CASSPRAGDYEQYF. The gene calls are TRBV7-9 and TRBJ2-7; possible D gene TRBD2, 5 bases. The CDR3 is made up of 14 amino acids. Trimming took 5 bases from V and 3 from J, leaving 14 bases between them. Per germline, CDR1 SEHNR and CDR2 FQNEAQ (reference sequence).

To note about this clone: This same CDR3 is encoded by further DNA sequences in the sample. This chain links TRBV30 with TRBJ1-5, with D possibly TRBD1 on 5 matching bases. V shed 0 bases and J shed 2 bases, with 11 bases lying between them. The germline CDR1 and CDR2 sequences are GTSNPN and SVGIG (reference sequence). CDR3 length: 15 amino acids. CDR3 sequence: CAWSVRQGGNQPQHF. In DNA form, the CDR3 reads TGTGCCTGGAGTGTACGGCAGGGAGGCAATCAGCCCCAGCATTTT.

The genes are TRBV2 and TRBJ2-1, with TRBD2 matching over 12 bases. Unmatched junction bases numbered 9, after V lost 9 bases and J lost 12 bases. Germline V gene sequence: CDR1 SNHLY, CDR2 FYNNEI. The CDR3 consists of 13 residues. CDR3 in DNA: TGTGCCAGTGATGGACTAGCGGGATTAAGGCAGTTCTTC. This gives the protein CASDGLAGLRQFF.

The chain links TRBV4-3 to TRBJ2-4; the D is unclear. Germline V gene data show CDR1 as LGHNA and CDR2 as YSLEER. Trimming cost V 0 bases and J 0 bases, with 12 bases left between them. The CDR3 is 17 amino acids. This CDR3 reads CASSQEGPRLAKNIQYF. The CDR3 DNA reads as TGCGCCAGCAGCCAAGAAGGGCCGAGGCTAGCCAAAAACATTCAGTACTTC.

The chain uses TRBV5-1 and TRBJ1-1; D perhaps matches TRBD1 (5 bases). The V gene's germline CDR1 is SGHRS and CDR2 YFSETQ. CDR3 size: 13 residues. The V end was cut by 4 bases, the J end by 1 base, with 8 bases between. The CDR3 spells CASSGGTNTEAFF. The CDR3 nucleotides are TGCGCCAGCAGCGGCGGGACGAACACTGAAGCTTTCTTT.

The V gene is TRBV11-3, the J gene TRBJ2-1; 7 positions agree with TRBD2. The V segment lost 5 bases and the J segment 5 bases; nucleotides outside the gene matches: 9. The CDR3 has 15 residues. Germline CDR1 reads SGHNT; CDR2 reads YENEEA. This CDR3 is CASSAGTTSNNEQFF. CDR3 nucleotides: TGTGCCAGCAGCGCCGGGACTACGTCAAACAATGAGCAGTTCTTC. Together with reference TRBV11-3 and TRBJ2-1, the CDR3 gives the full variable domain: EAGVVQSPRYKIIEKKQPVAFWCNPISGHNTLYWYLQNLGQGPELLIRYENEEAVDDSQLPKDRFSAERLKGVDSTLKIQPAELGDSAVYLCASSAGTTSNNEQFFGPGTRLTVL.

V is TRBV6-1 and J is TRBJ2-2; D remains unclear. With 7 bases removed from V and 5 bases from J, the gap between germline ends came to 11 bases. This CDR3 spans 13 amino acids. From germline, CDR1 is MNHNS and CDR2 SASEGT. The CDR3 bases are TGTGCCAGCACCCCCCATGGTACCGGGGAGCTGTTTTTT. Translated: CASTPHGTGELFF.

This sequence joins TRBV7-7 and TRBJ2-7; 7 bases line up with TRBD1. Per germline, CDR1 SSHAT and CDR2 FNYEAQ (reference sequence). J was trimmed by 7 bases and V by 5 bases; bases with no gene match: 14. The CDR3 sequence is 15 residues long. The CDR3 region is CASSPDRENLLEQYF. CDR3 coding DNA: TGTGCCAGCAGCCCCGACAGGGAAAACCTACTGGAGCAGTACTTC. Filled out from reference TRBV7-7 and TRBJ2-7, the complete variable domain reads GAGVSQSPRYKVTKRGQDVTLRCDPISSHATLYWYQQALGQGPEFLTYFNYEAQPDKSGLPSDRFSAERPEGSISTLTIQRTEQRDSAMYRCASSPDRENLLEQYFGPGTRLTVT.

The rearrangement links TRBV27 to TRBJ1-2; the D is unclear. Germline V gene lookup returns CDR1 MNHEY and CDR2 SMNVEV (reference sequence). V lost 7 bases, J lost 5 bases, and 8 bases lay in between. The CDR3 runs 11 residues. CDR3 sequence reads: CASNDGYGYTF. In nucleotides, the CDR3 is TGTGCCAGCAATGACGGGTATGGCTACACCTTC.

In nucleotides, the CDR3 is TGTGCCAGCAGCAACACGGGACAGGGCACAGATACGCAGTATTTT. Protein: CASSNTGQGTDTQYF. The chain carries TRBV7-3 and TRBJ2-3; 8 bases match TRBD1. V dropped 5 bases and J dropped 1; count of bases not matched to a gene: 5. This CDR3 comprises 15 residues. The V gene's germline CDR1 is SGHTA and CDR2 FQGTGA.

This chain joins TRBV7-8 and TRBJ2-3, with TRBD1 identical over 7 bases. The V segment lost 5 bases and the J segment 1 base; nucleotides outside the gene matches: 6. This CDR3 contains 15 residues. CDR1 is SGHVS, CDR2 FQNEAQ, per germline. In DNA form, the CDR3 reads TGTGCCAGCAGCAAAAACAGGGGCGGCACAGATACGCAGTATTTT. It specifies CASSKNRGGTDTQYF.

The CDR3 region has the DNA TGCGCCAGCAGCTTGGTGGGTATCCTGGCCTACAATGAGCAGTTCTTC. This gives the protein CASSLVGILAYNEQFF. J is TRBJ2-1 and V is TRBV5-1; D remains unclear. The CDR3 is made up of 16 amino acids. With 0 bases removed from V and 2 bases from J, the gap between germline ends came to 12 bases. In germline, CDR1 is SGHRS, CDR2 YFSETQ. Looking up the rest from reference TRBV5-1 and TRBJ2-1 gives the full variable domain: KAGVTQTPRYLIKTRGQQVTLSCSPISGHRSVSWYQQTPGQGLQFLFEYFSETQRNKGNFPGRFSGRQFSNSRSEMNVSTLELGDSALYLCASSLVGILAYNEQFFGPGTRLTVL.

The V and J genes are TRBV4-2 and TRBJ1-1; possible D gene TRBD1, 5 bases. From germline, CDR1 is LGHNA and CDR2 YNFKEQ. V was trimmed by 1 base and J by 2 bases, leaving 11 bases between them. The CDR3 sequence is 15 residues long. CDR3 sequence (DNA): TGTGCCAGCAGCCAAGGGACACCTTACAACACTGAAGCTTTCTTT. Translated: CASSQGTPYNTEAFF.

The chain uses TRBV18 and TRBJ1-4; 8 bases agree with TRBD1. V was clipped by 2 bases and J by 8 bases; unmatched bases: 7. CDR3 length: 15 amino acids. Germline assignment: CDR1 KGHSH and CDR2 LQKENI. The CDR3 DNA reads as TGTGCCAGCTCACCAATGGCAGGGGGCGACGAAAAACTGTTTTTT. This sequence encodes CASSPMAGGDEKLFF.

This chain links TRBV5-1 with TRBJ2-1, with a tentative D call TRBD2 (6 bases). V was shortened by 2 bases and J by 4 bases, with 13 bases between the two germline ends. The CDR3 runs to 15 residues. CDR1 SGHRS and CDR2 YFSETQ come from the germline V gene. The CDR3 nucleotides are TGCGCCAGCAGCTTCGGGGGATTGGGTTACAATGAGCAGTTCTTC. This codes for CASSFGGLGYNEQFF.

This clone has a single count. The rearrangement joins TRBV18 to TRBJ2-5, with unresolved D. This CDR3 has 14 residues. Germline loops: CDR1 KGHSH, CDR2 LQKENI. The V and J ends lost 0 bases and 4 bases respectively, with 9 bases between them. The CDR3 bases are TGTGCCAGCTCACCACCGCTACAGCTAGAGACCCAGTACTTC. Its protein product is CASSPPLQLETQYF. Together with reference TRBV18 and TRBJ2-5, the CDR3 gives the full variable domain: NAGVMQNPRHLVRRRGQEARLRCSPMKGHSHVYWYRQLPEEGLKFMVYLQKENIIDESGMPKERFSAEFPKEGPSILRIQQVVRGDSAAYFCASSPPLQLETQYFGPGTRLLVL.

The chain is built from TRBV15 and TRBJ1-5; 8 bases align to TRBD1. CDR1 and CDR2 from the germline V gene are LNHNV and YYDKDF (reference sequence). J was trimmed by 6 bases and V by 3 bases; bases with no gene match: 7. The CDR3 covers 15 residues. CDR3 residues: CATSRDGQGGQPQHF. The CDR3 DNA sequence: TGTGCCACCAGCAGGGATGGACAGGGCGGTCAGCCCCAGCATTTT.

This sequence joins TRBV29-1 and TRBJ2-7, with TRBD1 identical over 7 bases. CDR3 length: 12 residues. From germline, CDR1 is SQVTM and CDR2 ANQGSEA. V lost 7 bases to trimming and J lost 4 bases; unmatched junction nucleotides: 7. Written as DNA, the CDR3 is TGCAGCGGCCGGGACAGTCCATACGAGCAGTACTTC. Amino acid sequence: CSGRDSPYEQYF.

CDR3 DNA: TGTGCCAGCAGCGAACAGGACTCCTACGAGCAGTACTTC. It is translated as CASSEQDSYEQYF. J is TRBJ2-7 and V is TRBV7-2; D perhaps matches TRBD1 (5 bases). Looked up from germline, CDR1 is SGHTA and CDR2 is FQGNSA. V shed 5 bases and J shed 0 bases, with 8 bases lying between them. CDR3 length equals 13 residues.